A single sample is the source of the 30 T cell receptor beta chains below, sequenced in a study of OX40 agonist ivuxolimab in advanced cancers. Measured with immunoSEQ multiplex PCR; TCRdb has only the in-frame clones, and not every one. The sample lists 55,000 to 75,000 clones; around 83% were seen once. Sequencing was performed on CD4+ or CD8+ T cells sorted from blood, taken in a trial of the OX40 agonist ivuxolimab. All receptors come from an adult with an advanced solid tumor such as melanoma, head and neck, liver or kidney cancer.

V usage is TRBV7-2 and J usage is TRBJ1-5; possible D gene TRBD1, 5 bases. The V gene lost 1 base and the J gene lost 7 bases, with 8 bases spanning the gap. In germline, CDR1 is SGHTA, CDR2 FQGNSA. This CDR3 spans 13 amino acids. The DNA of the CDR3 is TGTGCCAGCAGCTTAGAAAGGGACCAGCCCCAGCATTTT. Encoded protein: CASSLERDQPQHF.

The chain is built from TRBV10-3 and TRBJ1-3, with a possible D match to TRBD1 (6 bases). Trimming took off 6 bases at V and 0 bases at J, with 6 bases between the two ends. The CDR3 extends over 13 amino acids. The germline V gene has CDR1 ENHRY and CDR2 SYGVKD. This CDR3 is CAIRDSSGNTIYF. The DNA of the CDR3 is TGTGCCATCAGGGACAGCTCTGGAAACACCATATATTTT.

The J gene is TRBJ1-2, the V gene TRBV19; D gene uncertain. This CDR3 has 12 amino acids. The germline V and J ends were trimmed by 6 bases and 5 bases, with 10 bases remaining between them. Germline V lookup: CDR1 LNHDA, CDR2 SQIVND (reference sequence). DNA of the CDR3: TGTGCCAGTAGCGGCGGGCAGTATGGCTACACCTTC. It codes for CASSGGQYGYTF.

The chain joins TRBV6-6 to TRBJ2-1; TRBD2 agrees at 7 bases. J was trimmed by 7 bases and V by 0 bases; bases with no gene match: 6. Germline V gene lookup returns CDR1 MNHNY and CDR2 SVGAGI (reference sequence). CDR3 size: 15 residues. CDR3 DNA: TGTGCCAGCAGTTACTCGAGGGCGGGGGTAAATGAGCAGTTCTTC. As protein: CASSYSRAGVNEQFF.

This clone was seen more than once but under ten times. The chain joins TRBV11-2 to TRBJ2-7; 9 positions agree with TRBD1. V was clipped by 5 bases and J by 0 bases; unmatched bases: 5. The CDR3 is made up of 15 amino acids. The germline V gene has CDR1 SGHAT and CDR2 FQNNGV. The CDR3 nucleotides read TGTGCCAGCAGCCTCGGACAGGGGCTCTCCTACGAGCAGTACTTC. This codes for CASSLGQGLSYEQYF.

This chain links TRBV27 with TRBJ1-3; the D is unclear. The CDR3 consists of 13 residues. Trimming pared 1 base from V and 3 bases from J, leaving 4 bases between. Germline-derived CDR1 and CDR2 are MNHEY and SMNVEV (reference sequence). In nucleotides, the CDR3 is TGTGCCAGCAGTTTATGGCTTGGAAACACCATATATTTT. Translation: CASSLWLGNTIYF.

The chain has TRBV27 and TRBJ2-6, with 9 nucleotides matching TRBD1. Germline V CDR1 and CDR2: MNHEY, SMNVEV (reference sequence). The CDR3 spans 17 residues. V lost 5 bases and J lost 0; bases outside the gene matches: 5. CDR3 DNA: TGTGCCAGCAGTCGACAGGGGGGAAGCTCTGGGGCCAACGTCCTGACTTTC. This gives the protein CASSRQGGSSGANVLTF.

V is TRBV5-1 and J is TRBJ1-2, with 8 nucleotides matching TRBD1. The germline gives CDR1 SGHRS, CDR2 YFSETQ. The ends lost 0 bases at V and 1 base at J; junction bases unmatched: 5. The CDR3 is 16 amino acids. CDR3 sequence (DNA): TGCGCCAGCAGCTTGGGTCAGGGGGCGGTTAACTATGGCTACACCTTC. Amino acid sequence: CASSLGQGAVNYGYTF.

The chain recombines TRBV18 with TRBJ1-6; D gene ambiguous. The germline V gene encodes CDR1 KGHSH and CDR2 LQKENI. V was trimmed by 2 bases and J by 10 bases, leaving 15 bases between them. The CDR3 length is 15 residues. As DNA, the CDR3 is TGTGCCAGCTCACCAAGTTCCGGGTACGGATCACCCCTCCACTTT. This encodes CASSPSSGYGSPLHF.

The J gene is TRBJ2-5, the V gene TRBV7-9; 10 positions agree with TRBD1. Losses at the gene ends were 5 bases for V and 6 bases for J; bases not matched to a gene: 6. Germline V CDR1 and CDR2: SEHNR, FQNEAQ (reference sequence). The CDR3 totals 14 residues. CDR3 region: CASSPGQGRKTQYF. The CDR3 DNA reads as TGTGCCAGCAGCCCGGGACAGGGGAGGAAGACCCAGTACTTC.

The DNA for the CDR3 is TGTGCCAGCAGTTTACGGCTCTATGGCTACACCTTC. Amino acid sequence: CASSLRLYGYTF. The chain couples TRBV28 to TRBJ1-2; D uncertain. The CDR3 is 12 residues long. Germline V gives CDR1 MDHEN, CDR2 SYDVKM. The ends were cut back, 2 bases at V and 4 bases at J, with 5 bases in the middle.

This chain joins TRBV7-2 and TRBJ2-7, with 8 bases lining up with TRBD1. From germline, CDR1 is SGHTA and CDR2 FQGNSA. The CDR3 is made up of 14 amino acids. The V and J ends lost 5 bases and 2 bases, in that order; junction bases with no gene match: 5. CDR3 bases: TGTGCCAGCAGCACCGACAGGGGAACCTACGAGCAGTACTTC. It translates to CASSTDRGTYEQYF. Combining the CDR3 with reference TRBV7-2 and TRBJ2-7 gives the whole variable domain GAGVSQSPSNKVTEKGKDVELRCDPISGHTALYWYRQSLGQGLEFLIYFQGNSAPDKSGLPSDRFSAERTGGSVSTLTIQRTQQEDSAVYLCASSTDRGTYEQYFGPGTRLTVT.

The chain uses TRBV7-2 and TRBJ1-5; D perhaps matches TRBD1 (5 bases). Trimming left V 1 base short and J 1 base short, with 8 bases between. CDR1 and CDR2 from the germline V gene are SGHTA and FQGNSA. The CDR3 consists of 15 residues. The CDR3 loop is CASSLEGTSNQPQHF. The CDR3 region has the DNA TGTGCCAGCAGCTTAGAGGGGACGAGCAATCAGCCCCAGCATTTT.

The V gene is TRBV6-1, the J gene TRBJ1-4; D not resolved. V was pared by 3 bases and J by 8 bases, with 7 bases between. Germline V CDR1 and CDR2: MNHNS, SASEGT. The CDR3 is 12 amino acids. In DNA form, the CDR3 reads TGTGCCAGCAGTGACGGGTGGGAAAAACTGTTTTTT. Amino acid sequence: CASSDGWEKLFF.

The V gene is TRBV18, the J gene TRBJ1-1, with TRBD1 matching over 9 bases. Germline V lookup: CDR1 KGHSH, CDR2 LQKENI. This CDR3 has 16 residues. J lost 1 base, V lost 2 bases, and 5 bases had no gene match. In DNA, the CDR3 is TGTGCCAGCTCACCAGCCCGGGACAGGGCGAACACTGAAGCTTTCTTT. Residues: CASSPARDRANTEAFF. The full variable domain, with the rest looked up from reference TRBV18 and TRBJ1-1, is NAGVMQNPRHLVRRRGQEARLRCSPMKGHSHVYWYRQLPEEGLKFMVYLQKENIIDESGMPKERFSAEFPKEGPSILRIQQVVRGDSAAYFCASSPARDRANTEAFFGQGTRLTVV.

The chain carries TRBV19 and TRBJ1-1, with D possibly TRBD1 on 5 matching bases. The germline V gene has CDR1 LNHDA and CDR2 SQIVND (reference sequence). The CDR3 is 14 amino acids. V lost 5 bases to trimming and J lost 6 bases, with 16 bases between them. CDR3 DNA: TGTGCCAGTAGTCCGGCTGGGCAGGGCGCTGAAGCTTTCTTT. Translating gives CASSPAGQGAEAFF.

The genes are TRBV19 and TRBJ1-2; no clear D gene. V lost 8 bases and J lost 6, with 22 bases in between. The germline V gene encodes CDR1 LNHDA and CDR2 SQIVND (reference sequence). The CDR3 loop spans 15 amino acids. DNA for the CDR3: TGTGCCAGTCCCAGAACGCGGATACGGGTAGATGGCTACACCTTC. It is translated as CASPRTRIRVDGYTF.

The CDR3 DNA is TGTGCCAGCTCACCTGACAGAAATGAGCAGTTCTTC. Residues: CASSPDRNEQFF. J is TRBJ2-1 and V is TRBV18; weak D call: TRBD1 (5 bases). Trimming took off 3 bases at V and 7 bases at J, with 7 bases between the two ends. The CDR3 consists of 12 residues. Germline CDR1 KGHSH, CDR2 LQKENI. Drawing the rest from reference TRBV18 and TRBJ2-1, the complete variable domain is NAGVMQNPRHLVRRRGQEARLRCSPMKGHSHVYWYRQLPEEGLKFMVYLQKENIIDESGMPKERFSAEFPKEGPSILRIQQVVRGDSAAYFCASSPDRNEQFFGPGTRLTVL.

This clone appeared once. J is TRBJ1-5 and V is TRBV4-3; no firm D call. CDR3 length equals 14 residues. Deletions cut 0 bases from V and 0 bases from J, with 3 bases between. Per germline, CDR1 LGHNA and CDR2 YSLEER. The chain's CDR3 is CASSQDNSNQPQHF. CDR3 nucleotides: TGCGCCAGCAGCCAAGATAATAGCAATCAGCCCCAGCATTTT.

V usage is TRBV15 and J usage is TRBJ2-7; TRBD2 agrees at 9 bases. Germline trimming cut 5 bases from V and 2 bases from J; bases unmatched to any gene: 4. The CDR3 consists of 14 residues. Germline V gives CDR1 LNHNV, CDR2 YYDKDF (reference sequence). The CDR3 DNA is TGTGCCACCAGCTTGGGACTAGCTACCTACGAGCAGTACTTC. Amino acid sequence: CATSLGLATYEQYF.

This chain joins TRBV27 and TRBJ1-2; D is uncertain. The CDR3 is 14 amino acids. Between the trimmed V and J ends, which lost 4 bases and 6 bases, there was a span of 15 bases. Germline V CDR1 and CDR2: MNHEY, SMNVEV (reference sequence). CDR3 loop: CASSYHGPADGYTF. CDR3 nucleotides: TGTGCCAGCAGTTATCACGGCCCAGCAGATGGCTACACCTTC.

V is TRBV5-1 and J is TRBJ1-5; D not certain. The V end lost 0 bases, the J end lost 5 bases, and 9 bases lay between the germline ends. CDR1 is SGHRS and CDR2 is YFSETQ in the germline V gene. The length of the CDR3 is 14 residues. The CDR3 sequence is CASSLASGDQPQHF. The DNA for the CDR3 is TGCGCCAGCAGCTTGGCTAGCGGTGATCAGCCCCAGCATTTT.

The chain employs TRBV6-6 and TRBJ2-2, with TRBD1 identical over 7 bases. The germline V gene encodes CDR1 MNHNY and CDR2 SVGAGI (reference sequence). The CDR3 runs to 12 residues. After removal of 6 bases from V and 7 bases from J, the junction contained 2 bases not matched to a gene. The CDR3 spells CASSRDSGELFF. CDR3 nucleotide sequence: TGTGCCAGCAGCCGGGACAGCGGGGAGCTGTTTTTT.

This clone was observed a single time. This sequence joins TRBV7-8 and TRBJ2-2; D ambiguous. With 3 bases removed from V and 4 bases from J, the gap between germline ends came to 6 bases. Germline V gives CDR1 SGHVS, CDR2 FQNEAQ. The CDR3 extends over 13 amino acids. The DNA of the CDR3 is TGTGCCAGCAGCTTCGCCGGCACCGGGGAGCTGTTTTTT. It encodes CASSFAGTGELFF.

This clone was seen more than once but under ten times. J is TRBJ2-1 and V is TRBV2; D ambiguous. CDR1 and CDR2 from the germline V gene are SNHLY and FYNNEI. The CDR3 is 14 amino acids. V was clipped by 3 bases and J by 0 bases, with 6 bases between them. The CDR3 sequence is CASSESNSYNEQFF. As DNA, the CDR3 is TGTGCCAGCAGTGAGTCGAACTCCTACAATGAGCAGTTCTTC.

The J gene is TRBJ1-6, the V gene TRBV19; possible D gene TRBD1, 5 bases. There are 15 residues in the CDR3. The germline V gene encodes CDR1 LNHDA and CDR2 SQIVND (reference sequence). V was clipped by 7 bases and J by 1 base, with 11 bases between them. CDR3 residues: CASKTGTSYNSPLHF. The CDR3, as DNA: TGTGCCAGTAAAACCGGGACTTCCTATAATTCACCCCTCCACTTT.

This clone was found a few times. The V and J genes are TRBV6-5 and TRBJ2-5; D may correspond to TRBD1 or TRBD2 (5 bases each). Trimming stripped 8 bases from V and 0 bases from J, with 7 bases between. Germline CDR1 is MNHEY and CDR2 is SVGAGI. There are 12 residues in the CDR3. The CDR3: CASGTDQETQYF. Written as DNA, the CDR3 is TGTGCCAGCGGGACGGACCAAGAGACCCAGTACTTC.

The rearrangement uses TRBV5-1 and TRBJ2-1; 7 bases line up with TRBD2. V lost 4 bases to trimming and J lost 9 bases; unmatched junction nucleotides: 16. This CDR3 is built from 16 residues. CDR1 is SGHRS, CDR2 YFSETQ, per germline. The CDR3 DNA is TGCGCCAGCAGCCCCCTTGGGGGGGGGACCCACGGTGAGCAGTTCTTC. It translates to CASSPLGGGTHGEQFF.

The chain is built from TRBV20-1 and TRBJ2-7, with D unresolved. This CDR3 is 11 amino acids long. V lost 6 bases to trimming and J lost 2 bases, with 8 bases between them. Germline loops: CDR1 DFQATT, CDR2 SNEGSKA (reference sequence). The CDR3 sequence is CSARTAYEQYF. CDR3 nucleotide sequence: TGCAGTGCGCGGACCGCCTACGAGCAGTACTTC.

This clone was found once. The J gene is TRBJ1-1, the V gene TRBV5-1; no definite D call. The V gene lost 0 bases and the J gene lost 5 bases, with 11 bases spanning the gap. Germline values: CDR1 SGHRS, CDR2 YFSETQ. CDR3 length equals 14 residues. The CDR3 coding sequence is TGCGCCAGCAGCTTGGCCAGCATGGGAACTGAAGCTTTCTTT. Residues: CASSLASMGTEAFF.